These 26 T cell receptor beta chains came from one sample sequenced in a study of blood T cell repertoires in COVID-19. The data were produced by immunoSEQ multiplex PCR, yet TCRdb's version contains in-frame clones alone and is incomplete. This table holds about 53,000 clones, about nine tenths found once. Sequences were obtained from peripheral blood. Receptors were obtained from an elderly man with acute or convalescent COVID-19.

The CDR3 is CASSQSSTSKQGASRGSNQPQHF. CDR3 DNA: TGCGCCAGCAGTCAATCCAGTACGAGCAAACAGGGGGCATCACGTGGGAGCAATCAGCCCCAGCATTTT. J is TRBJ1-5 and V is TRBV23-1; TRBD1 aligns across 9 bases. TRBV23-1 has ORF status, its function being uncertain. Trimming took 0 bases from V and 1 from J; bases not matched to a gene: 22. The CDR3 runs to 23 residues.

This clone was picked up one time. The chain has TRBV19 and TRBJ2-1, with D uncertain. The V gene lost 6 bases and the J gene lost 6 bases, with 9 bases spanning the gap. The germline gives CDR1 LNHDA, CDR2 SQIVND (reference sequence). CDR3 size: 12 residues. CDR3 sequence reads: CASSQLVNEQFF. CDR3 nucleotides: TGTGCCAGTAGCCAGTTGGTCAATGAGCAGTTCTTC.

This clone was detected only once. The rearrangement links TRBV29-1 to TRBJ2-5; weak D call: TRBD1 (6 bases). The germline V gene has CDR1 SQVTM and CDR2 ANQGSEA. This CDR3 comprises 13 residues. The V and J ends lost 7 bases and 1 base respectively, with 13 bases between them. CDR3: CSGQRTVQETQYF. CDR3 in DNA: TGCAGCGGCCAACGGACAGTCCAAGAGACCCAGTACTTC.

This clone has a handful of counts. V is TRBV20-1 and J is TRBJ2-3; D is unclear. CDR1 DFQATT and CDR2 SNEGSKA come from the germline V gene (reference sequence). The CDR3 is made up of 11 amino acids. V was pared by 3 bases and J by 2 bases, with 3 bases between. DNA of the CDR3: TGCAGTGCTAGCCTCACAGATACGCAGTATTTT. Translation gives CSASLTDTQYF.

This chain joins TRBV5-4 and TRBJ2-7; TRBD1 matches at 7 bases. The germline V gene encodes CDR1 SGHNT and CDR2 YYREEE (reference sequence). The CDR3 loop spans 14 amino acids. J gave up 2 bases and V 4 bases, and 6 bases lay outside the gene matches. The CDR3 nucleotides are TGTGCCAGCAGCGCTAGACAGGGAGCCTACGAGCAGTACTTC. Its protein is CASSARQGAYEQYF.

The CDR3 DNA is TGCGCCAGCAGCCAACCAGACAGGGATCACGGGGAGCTGTTTTTT. Translation gives CASSQPDRDHGELFF. J is TRBJ2-2 and V is TRBV4-1, with TRBD1 matching over 7 bases. From germline, CDR1 is MGHRA and CDR2 YSYEKL. The CDR3 contains 15 residues. J lost 7 bases, V lost 2 bases, and 7 bases had no gene match.

The chain uses TRBV10-3 and TRBJ1-4; D is possibly TRBD1 (5 bases). Germline V lookup: CDR1 ENHRY, CDR2 SYGVKD. The V gene lost 4 bases and the J gene lost 12 bases, with 12 bases spanning the gap. CDR3 size: 12 residues. CDR3 region: CAISGEGRELFF. CDR3 nucleotides: TGTGCCATCAGTGGGGAGGGGCGCGAACTGTTTTTT.

V is TRBV20-1 and J is TRBJ2-7, with D maybe TRBD1 (5 bases). CDR3 length equals 11 residues. Looked up from germline, CDR1 is DFQATT and CDR2 is SNEGSKA (reference sequence). V lost 3 bases, J lost 4 bases, and 7 bases lay in between. The CDR3 here is CSASPGYEQYF. The CDR3 bases are TGCAGTGCTAGCCCAGGGTACGAGCAGTACTTC.

This rearrangement joins TRBV29-1 to TRBJ2-2; a possible D gene is TRBD1 (5 bases). This CDR3 has 12 residues. Trimming took 4 bases from V and 5 from J, leaving 8 bases between them. Germline CDR1 reads SQVTM; CDR2 reads ANQGSEA. CDR3 sequence: CSVVPGTGELFF. CDR3 DNA sequence: TGCAGCGTTGTACCAGGGACCGGGGAGCTGTTTTTT.

This chain links TRBV30 with TRBJ2-2; possibly TRBD1 for D (5 bases). CDR3 length: 14 amino acids. Trimming cost V 3 bases and J 8 bases, with 16 bases left between them. Germline V CDR1 and CDR2: GTSNPN, SVGIG (reference sequence). The CDR3 DNA sequence: TGTGCCTGGAGGTTGGGGCTGCACGAGGGGGAGCTGTTTTTT. Protein product: CAWRLGLHEGELFF.

The rearrangement joins TRBV27 to TRBJ1-2, with 7 nucleotides matching TRBD1. Trimming removed 3 bases from V and 7 bases from J; junction bases left unmatched: 11. Germline V lookup: CDR1 MNHEY, CDR2 SMNVEV (reference sequence). The CDR3 length is 15 residues. CDR3 in DNA: TGTGCCAGCAGTTTTGACCGGACAGGAGCCTTTGGCTACACCTTC. Translating it yields CASSFDRTGAFGYTF.

The V and J genes are TRBV6-5 and TRBJ2-3; TRBD1 agrees at 9 bases. There are 15 residues in the CDR3. V lost 5 bases and J lost 3; bases outside the gene matches: 6. Germline values: CDR1 MNHEY, CDR2 SVGAGI. CDR3 residues: CASSQQGAGTDTQYF. CDR3 DNA: TGTGCCAGCAGTCAACAGGGGGCCGGAACAGATACGCAGTATTTT.

The gene calls are TRBV7-8 and TRBJ2-3; TRBD2 agrees at 7 bases. Germline trimming cut 5 bases from V and 3 bases from J; bases unmatched to any gene: 11. The CDR3 consists of 16 residues. CDR1 and CDR2 (germline): SGHVS, FQNEAQ. CDR3 sequence: CASSPFRRGSTDTQYF. CDR3 coding DNA: TGTGCCAGCAGCCCGTTCCGGCGGGGGAGTACAGATACGCAGTATTTT. The complete variable domain, with remaining parts taken from reference TRBV7-8 and TRBJ2-3, reads GAGVSQSPRYKVAKRGQDVALRCDPISGHVSLFWYQQALGQGPEFLTYFQNEAQLDKSGLPSDRFFAERPEGSVSTLKIQRTQQEDSAVYLCASSPFRRGSTDTQYFGPGTRLTVL.

The rearrangement joins TRBV19 to TRBJ1-3, with D maybe TRBD1 (6 bases). V lost 8 bases to trimming and J lost 2 bases, with 13 bases between them. From germline, CDR1 is LNHDA and CDR2 SQIVND (reference sequence). The CDR3 loop spans 14 amino acids. CDR3 sequence (DNA): TGTGCCAGTGGCTTCCAGGGGACTGGAAACACCATATATTTT. Translation: CASGFQGTGNTIYF.

The rearrangement links TRBV5-1 to TRBJ2-4; 8 bases are a match to TRBD1. With 4 bases clipped from V and 1 base from J, the junction kept 7 bases outside the gene matches. Germline V gene sequence: CDR1 SGHRS, CDR2 YFSETQ. This CDR3 has 16 amino acids. CDR3 sequence reads: CASSPGQGVAKNIQYF. CDR3 DNA: TGCGCCAGCAGCCCTGGACAGGGTGTCGCCAAAAACATTCAGTACTTC.

The chain combines TRBV7-4 with TRBJ2-5, with TRBD2 matching 11 bases. Germline CDR1 reads SGHVT; CDR2 reads SQSDAQ. V dropped 1 base and J dropped 5; count of bases not matched to a gene: 3. The CDR3 is 15 residues long. The chain's CDR3 is CASSLVAGGLETQYF. The CDR3 DNA sequence: TGTGCCAGCAGCTTAGTAGCGGGGGGGCTGGAGACCCAGTACTTC.

The gene calls are TRBV3-1 (or the pseudogene TRBV3-2) and TRBJ2-3; a possible D gene is TRBD1 (6 bases). CDR1 LGHDT and CDR2 YNNKEL come from the germline V gene (reference sequence). CDR3 length equals 15 residues. Deletions cut 4 bases from V and 6 bases from J, with 17 bases between. The DNA for the CDR3 is TGTGCCAGCAGCCCAGTGGGGGCAGGGCGCGATACGCAGTATTTT. Its translation is CASSPVGAGRDTQYF.

The chain carries TRBV29-1 and TRBJ2-7, with D unresolved. Germline loops: CDR1 SQVTM, CDR2 ANQGSEA. Between the trimmed V and J ends, which lost 0 bases and 4 bases, there was a span of 10 bases. The CDR3 runs 13 residues. The CDR3 reads CSVEDPSRYEQYF. The DNA of the CDR3 is TGCAGCGTTGAAGATCCCTCTAGGTACGAGCAGTACTTC.

The chain is built from TRBV12-3 or TRBV12-4 and TRBJ1-1, with 10 nucleotides matching TRBD1. V dropped 5 bases and J dropped 6; count of bases not matched to a gene: 3. This CDR3 is built from 13 residues. In DNA form, the CDR3 reads TGTGCCAGCAGTCGGACAGGGGGGGCTGAAGCTTTCTTT. Protein sequence: CASSRTGGAEAFF.

Written as DNA, the CDR3 is TGCGCCAGCAGCGACTTGGCGACCCAGTACTTC. This encodes CASSDLATQYF. This chain uses TRBV5-1 with TRBJ2-5; D gene uncertain. The CDR3 has 11 amino acids. The germline V gene has CDR1 SGHRS and CDR2 YFSETQ. With 4 bases removed from V and 7 bases from J, the gap between germline ends came to 8 bases.

This clone was observed a handful of times. The chain combines TRBV29-1 with TRBJ2-5; 9 nucleotides agree with TRBD2. This CDR3 is 14 amino acids long. Losses at the gene ends were 4 bases for V and 1 base for J; bases not matched to a gene: 4. The V gene's germline CDR1 is SQVTM and CDR2 ANQGSEA. CDR3 in amino acids: CSVARGGGQETQYF. The CDR3 nucleotides read TGCAGCGTTGCGCGGGGGGGCGGCCAAGAGACCCAGTACTTC.

This clone has only a few counts. The rearrangement links TRBV29-1 to TRBJ1-2; D gene unclear. This CDR3 spans 13 amino acids. V lost 0 bases, J lost 6 bases, and 11 bases lay in between. The germline CDR1 and CDR2 sequences are SQVTM and ANQGSEA. The CDR3 DNA follows: TGCAGCGTTGAAGAGCTTGCTAGTGATGGCTACACCTTC. This gives the protein CSVEELASDGYTF.

The chain uses TRBV6-5 and TRBJ2-3, with D unresolved. Trimming removed 0 bases from V and 2 bases from J, with 9 bases in between. The CDR3 consists of 15 residues. Germline V gene sequence: CDR1 MNHEY, CDR2 SVGAGI. The CDR3 loop reads CASSYSGAFTDTQYF. CDR3 in DNA: TGTGCCAGCAGTTACTCAGGAGCGTTCACAGATACGCAGTATTTT.

This chain joins TRBV7-8 and TRBJ2-5; D ambiguous. The CDR3 has 15 amino acids. Trimming pared 3 bases from V and 0 bases from J, leaving 11 bases between. Germline CDR1 is SGHVS and CDR2 is FQNEAQ. CDR3 in amino acids: CASSFSHVYQETQYF. DNA for the CDR3: TGTGCCAGCAGCTTCTCACATGTGTACCAAGAGACCCAGTACTTC.

The chain uses TRBV19 and TRBJ2-5; D is unclear. The V end was cut by 5 bases, the J end by 5 bases, with 9 bases between. There are 12 residues in the CDR3. In germline, CDR1 is LNHDA, CDR2 SQIVND (reference sequence). CDR3 region: CASSSRYETQYF. For the CDR3, the DNA is TGTGCCAGTAGTTCGCGTTACGAGACCCAGTACTTC. Full variable domain (remainder filled in from reference TRBV19 and TRBJ2-5): DGGITQSPKYLFRKEGQNVTLSCEQNLNHDAMYWYRQDPGQGLRLIYYSQIVNDFQKGDIAEGYSVSREKKESFPLTVTSAQKNPTAFYLCASSSRYETQYFGPGTRLLVL.

The J gene is TRBJ1-1, the V gene TRBV4-3; 7 nucleotides agree with TRBD1. Germline values: CDR1 LGHNA, CDR2 YSLEER. Trimming took 4 bases from V and 1 from J; bases not matched to a gene: 6. The CDR3 has 15 residues. The DNA of the CDR3 is TGCGCCAGCAGCCTGTTCGGGACAGCGAACACTGAAGCTTTCTTT. Protein sequence: CASSLFGTANTEAFF.